This entry concerns a single TCR beta chain. The data stem from a study of blood T cell repertoires in COVID-19. The overall study: Researchers got acute and convalescent COVID-19 samples from the United States, Italy and Spain.

V lost 0 bases, J lost 0 bases, and 11 bases lay in between. The CDR3 consists of 16 residues. Germline assignment: CDR1 SGHNT and CDR2 YYREEE (reference sequence). Produced via immunoSEQ multiplex PCR; TCRdb's table is partial and in-frame only. The sample has a few hundred thousand clones; 87% are singletons. This study enrolled people aged roughly 18 to 100 from about 24 US geographic areas. The receptor was isolated from a woman in her forties who had recovered from COVID-19. The sample comprised PBMCs or T cells enriched from blood (not recorded which). V usage is TRBV5-4 and J usage is TRBJ2-3; D remains unclear. CDR3 in DNA: TGTGCCAGCAGCTTGGCCAGCGAGAGAAGCACAGATACGCAGTATTTT. It encodes CASSLASERSTDTQYF.